A selection of T cell receptor beta chains follows, all from one sample in a study of beta chain features in type 1 diabetes. Repertoires were generated with immunoSEQ multiplex PCR, while TCRdb's copy carries only in-frame clones and drops some. Of around 200,000 clones listed, about an eighth are singletons. Sequencing used central memory CD4+ T cells from blood. The receptors here all came from a woman under 30 in good health. Both conserved end residues are part of each CDR3. D genes are given only for firm matches. Rows may omit the clone size; those that give it use once, few, many or a size class.

d_gene,abundance,j_gene,v_gene,CDR3aa,CDR3nt
.,few,TRBJ2-1,TRBV7-9,CASSSPGQYNEQFF,TGTGCCAGCAGCTCCCCTGGGCAATACAATGAGCAGTTCTTC
.,many,TRBJ2-1,TRBV5-1,CASSILGENNEQFF,TGCGCCAGCTCAATTCTGGGAGAAAACAATGAGCAGTTCTTC
.,.,TRBJ2-1,TRBV7-9,CASSLERYNEQFF,TGTGCCAGCAGCTTAGAGCGCTACAATGAGCAGTTCTTC
TRBD2,.,TRBJ2-7,TRBV4-3,CASSQDLEGIGGAEQYF,TGCGCCAGCAGCCAAGATTTAGAGGGCATCGGGGGGGCCGAGCAGTACTTC
TRBD1,.,TRBJ2-5,TRBV6-5,CASSRTGMKQETQYF,TGTGCCAGCAGTCGGACAGGGATGAAGCAAGAGACCCAGTACTTC
TRBD2,once,TRBJ2-1,TRBV30,CAWSGGLAGYEQFF,TGTGCCTGGAGTGGGGGACTAGCGGGGTATGAGCAGTTCTTC
.,few,TRBJ2-3,TRBV7-3,CASSVQGADTQYF,TGTGCCAGCAGCGTTCAGGGTGCAGATACGCAGTATTTT
TRBD2,few,TRBJ2-2,TRBV5-1,CASSPSLASGNRELFF,TGCGCCAGCAGCCCCAGTTTAGCTAGCGGGAACCGGGAGCTGTTTTTT
.,.,TRBJ2-2,TRBV18,CASSPDMAGELFF,TGTGCCAGCTCACCAGACATGGCCGGGGAGCTGTTTTTT
.,.,TRBJ2-1,TRBV18,CASSPGTGYNEQFF,TGTGCCAGCTCACCTGGGACTGGGTACAATGAGCAGTTCTTC
.,few,TRBJ1-2,TRBV6-5,CASSYFARDKGYTF,TGTGCCAGCAGTTACTTCGCCAGGGACAAAGGCTACACCTTC
.,few,TRBJ2-3,TRBV5-4,CASSLASITPDTQYF,TGTGCCAGCAGCTTGGCGTCTATAACCCCAGATACGCAGTATTTT
TRBD2,.,TRBJ2-5,TRBV19,CASSRLAGKGTQYF,TGTGCCAGTAGTAGGCTAGCGGGGAAAGGGACCCAGTACTTC
.,.,TRBJ2-7,TRBV27,CASSLGAPSYEQYF,TGTGCCAGCAGTTTGGGGGCACCCTCCTACGAGCAGTACTTC
TRBD2,few,TRBJ2-2,TRBV5-1,CASRGLAGLGTGELFF,TGCGCCAGCAGGGGCCTAGCGGGTCTTGGGACCGGGGAGCTGTTTTTT
TRBD2,.,TRBJ2-7,TRBV15,CATSKSSGRYEQYF,TGTGCCACCAGCAAATCTAGCGGGAGATACGAGCAGTACTTC
.,.,TRBJ1-1,TRBV15,CATSRDTAQAFF,TGTGCCACCAGCAGAGATACAGCTCAAGCTTTCTTT
.,.,TRBJ2-1,TRBV7-2,CASSLAGVGDEQFF,TGTGCCAGCAGCTTAGCCGGCGTCGGGGATGAGCAGTTCTTC
TRBD1,.,TRBJ1-5,TRBV2,CASSATGGGDQPQHF,TGTGCCAGCAGCGCCACAGGGGGCGGCGATCAGCCCCAGCATTTT
TRBD1,few,TRBJ1-1,TRBV7-9,CASSSTGANTEAFF,TGTGCCAGCAGCTCCACAGGGGCGAACACTGAAGCTTTCTTT
TRBD1,.,TRBJ1-1,TRBV5-4,CASCEQGETEAFF,TGTGCCAGCTGCGAACAGGGGGAAACTGAAGCTTTCTTT
.,.,TRBJ2-6,TRBV14,CASSPFAGQRSSGANVLTF,TGTGCCAGCAGCCCTTTCGCGGGACAGCGATCCTCTGGGGCCAACGTCCTGACTTTC
.,few,TRBJ1-2,TRBV9,CASSVEGAGGYTF,TGTGCCAGCAGCGTAGAGGGCGCGGGAGGCTACACCTTC
.,.,TRBJ1-5,TRBV28,CASSLVSSNYRARHF,TGTGCCAGCAGCCTAGTTTCATCTAATTACAGGGCCAGGCATTTT